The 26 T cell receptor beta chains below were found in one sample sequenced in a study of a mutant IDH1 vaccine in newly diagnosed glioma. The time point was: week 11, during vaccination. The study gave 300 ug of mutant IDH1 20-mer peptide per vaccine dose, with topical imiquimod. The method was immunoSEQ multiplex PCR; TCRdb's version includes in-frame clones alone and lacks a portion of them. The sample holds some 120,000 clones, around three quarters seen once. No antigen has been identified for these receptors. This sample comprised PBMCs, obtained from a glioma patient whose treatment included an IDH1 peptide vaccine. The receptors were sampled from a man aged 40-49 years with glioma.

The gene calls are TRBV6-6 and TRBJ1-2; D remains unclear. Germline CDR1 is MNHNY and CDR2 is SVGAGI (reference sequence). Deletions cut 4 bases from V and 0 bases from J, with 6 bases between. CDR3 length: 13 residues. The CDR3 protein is CASSSQPNYGYTF. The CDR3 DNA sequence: TGTGCCAGCAGTTCCCAGCCTAACTATGGCTACACCTTC.

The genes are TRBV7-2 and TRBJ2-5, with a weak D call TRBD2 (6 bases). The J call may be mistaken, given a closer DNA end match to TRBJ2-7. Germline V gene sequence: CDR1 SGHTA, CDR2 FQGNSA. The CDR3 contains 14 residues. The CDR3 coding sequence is TGTGCCAGCAGCTCAAGACTAGACCCCTACGAGCAGTACTTC. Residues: CASSSRLDPYEQYF.

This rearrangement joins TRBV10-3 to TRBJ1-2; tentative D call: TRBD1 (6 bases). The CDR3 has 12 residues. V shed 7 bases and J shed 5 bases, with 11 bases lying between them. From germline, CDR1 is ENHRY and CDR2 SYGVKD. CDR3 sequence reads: CAINGGQYGYTF. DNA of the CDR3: TGTGCCATCAACGGTGGACAGTATGGCTACACCTTC.

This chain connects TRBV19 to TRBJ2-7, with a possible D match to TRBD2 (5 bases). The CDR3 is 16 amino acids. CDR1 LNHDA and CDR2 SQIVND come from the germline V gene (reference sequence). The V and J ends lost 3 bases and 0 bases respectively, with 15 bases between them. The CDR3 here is CASSIREGLGSYEQYF. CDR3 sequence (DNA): TGTGCCAGTAGTATTCGTGAGGGTCTCGGCTCCTACGAGCAGTACTTC.

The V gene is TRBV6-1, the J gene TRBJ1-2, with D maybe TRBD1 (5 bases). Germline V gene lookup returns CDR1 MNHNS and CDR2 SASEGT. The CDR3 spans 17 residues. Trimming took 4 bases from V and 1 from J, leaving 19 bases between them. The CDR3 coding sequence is TGTGCCAGCAGTGGACGGTTACGCGGGGGATATAACTATGGCTACACCTTC. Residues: CASSGRLRGGYNYGYTF.

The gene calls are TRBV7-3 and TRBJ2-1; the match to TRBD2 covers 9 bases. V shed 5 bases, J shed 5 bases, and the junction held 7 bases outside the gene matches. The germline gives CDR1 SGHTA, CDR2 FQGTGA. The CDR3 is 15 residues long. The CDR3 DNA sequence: TGTGCCAGCAGCCGAGAGGGACTAGCAGACAATGAGCAGTTCTTC. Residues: CASSREGLADNEQFF. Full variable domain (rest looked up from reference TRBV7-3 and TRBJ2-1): GAGVSQTPSNKVTEKGKYVELRCDPISGHTALYWYRQSLGQGPEFLIYFQGTGAADDSGLPNDRFFAVRPEGSVSTLKIQRTERGDSAVYLCASSREGLADNEQFFGPGTRLTVL.

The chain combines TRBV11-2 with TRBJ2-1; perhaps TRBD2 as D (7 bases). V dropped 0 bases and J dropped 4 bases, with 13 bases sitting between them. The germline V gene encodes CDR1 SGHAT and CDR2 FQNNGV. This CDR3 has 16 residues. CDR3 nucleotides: TGTGCCAGCAGCTTAGATCTAGGGGGACTATACAATGAGCAGTTCTTC. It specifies CASSLDLGGLYNEQFF.

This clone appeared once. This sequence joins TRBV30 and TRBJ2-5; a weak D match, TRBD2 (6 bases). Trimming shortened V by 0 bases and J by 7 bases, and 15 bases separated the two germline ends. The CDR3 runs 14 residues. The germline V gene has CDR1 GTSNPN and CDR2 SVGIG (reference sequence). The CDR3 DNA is TGTGCCTGGAGTGTAGGAGCGCGGGGTGGGACCCAGTACTTC. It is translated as CAWSVGARGGTQYF.

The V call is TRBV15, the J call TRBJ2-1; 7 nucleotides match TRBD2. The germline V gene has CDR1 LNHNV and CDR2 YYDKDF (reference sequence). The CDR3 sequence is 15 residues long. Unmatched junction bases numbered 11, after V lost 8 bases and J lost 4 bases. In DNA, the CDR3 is TGTGCCACCGTGGTCGACAGCGGGAAATACAATGAGCAGTTCTTC. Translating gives CATVVDSGKYNEQFF.

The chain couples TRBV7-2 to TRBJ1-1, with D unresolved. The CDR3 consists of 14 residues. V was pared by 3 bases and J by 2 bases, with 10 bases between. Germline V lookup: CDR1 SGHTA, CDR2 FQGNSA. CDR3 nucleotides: TGTGCCAGCAGCTTGCGTGGCTTAAACACTGAAGCTTTCTTT. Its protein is CASSLRGLNTEAFF.

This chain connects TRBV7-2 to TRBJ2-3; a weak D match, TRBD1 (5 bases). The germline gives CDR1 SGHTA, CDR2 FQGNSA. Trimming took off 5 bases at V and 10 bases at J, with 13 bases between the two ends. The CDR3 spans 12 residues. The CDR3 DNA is TGTGCCAGCAGCCCGCTCCAAGGGGCGCAGTATTTT. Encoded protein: CASSPLQGAQYF.

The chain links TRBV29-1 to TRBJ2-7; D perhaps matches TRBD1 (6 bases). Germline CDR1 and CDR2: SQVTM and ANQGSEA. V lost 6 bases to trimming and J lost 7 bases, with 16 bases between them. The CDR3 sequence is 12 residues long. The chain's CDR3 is CSVAPTGQEQYF. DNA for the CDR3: TGCAGCGTGGCCCCTACAGGGCAAGAGCAGTACTTC.

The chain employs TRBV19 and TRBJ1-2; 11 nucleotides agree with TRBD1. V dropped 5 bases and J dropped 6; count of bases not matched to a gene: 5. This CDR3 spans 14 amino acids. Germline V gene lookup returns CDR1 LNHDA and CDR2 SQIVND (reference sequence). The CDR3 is CASSPRTGGNGYTF. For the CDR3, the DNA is TGTGCCAGTAGTCCGAGGACAGGGGGCAATGGCTACACCTTC.

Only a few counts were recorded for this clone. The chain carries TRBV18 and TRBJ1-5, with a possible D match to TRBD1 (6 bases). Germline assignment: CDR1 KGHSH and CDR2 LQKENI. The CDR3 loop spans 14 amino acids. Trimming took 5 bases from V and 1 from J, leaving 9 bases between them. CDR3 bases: TGTGCCAGCTCAGCAGGGGTCAGCAATCAGCCCCAGCATTTT. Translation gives CASSAGVSNQPQHF.

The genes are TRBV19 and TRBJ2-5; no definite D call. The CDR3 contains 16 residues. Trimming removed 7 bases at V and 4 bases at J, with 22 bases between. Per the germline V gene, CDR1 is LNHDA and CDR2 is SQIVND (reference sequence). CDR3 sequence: CASTPTPGYSPETQYF. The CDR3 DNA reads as TGTGCCAGTACCCCAACCCCGGGCTATTCTCCAGAGACCCAGTACTTC. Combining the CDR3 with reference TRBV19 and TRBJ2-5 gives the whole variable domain DGGITQSPKYLFRKEGQNVTLSCEQNLNHDAMYWYRQDPGQGLRLIYYSQIVNDFQKGDIAEGYSVSREKKESFPLTVTSAQKNPTAFYLCASTPTPGYSPETQYFGPGTRLLVL.

CDR3 bases: TGTGCCAGCAGCTTATCGGGGTATACTGAAGCTTTCTTT. The encoded protein is CASSLSGYTEAFF. The chain employs TRBV5-6 and TRBJ1-1; no definite D call. Germline V gene sequence: CDR1 SGHDT, CDR2 YYEEEE. The CDR3 runs to 13 residues. The germline V and J ends were trimmed by 2 bases and 5 bases, with 10 bases remaining between them.

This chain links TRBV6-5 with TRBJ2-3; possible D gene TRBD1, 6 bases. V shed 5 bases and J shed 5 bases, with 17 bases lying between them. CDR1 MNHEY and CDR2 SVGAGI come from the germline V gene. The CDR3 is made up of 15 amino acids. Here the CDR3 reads CASSVQGFRGDTQYF. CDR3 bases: TGTGCCAGCAGTGTACAGGGATTTAGGGGAGATACGCAGTATTTT.

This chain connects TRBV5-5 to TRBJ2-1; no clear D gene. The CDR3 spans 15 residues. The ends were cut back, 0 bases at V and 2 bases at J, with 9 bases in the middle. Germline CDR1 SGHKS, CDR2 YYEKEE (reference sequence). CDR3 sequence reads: CASSLDDGTYNEQFF. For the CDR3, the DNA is TGTGCCAGCAGCTTGGACGACGGAACCTACAATGAGCAGTTCTTC.

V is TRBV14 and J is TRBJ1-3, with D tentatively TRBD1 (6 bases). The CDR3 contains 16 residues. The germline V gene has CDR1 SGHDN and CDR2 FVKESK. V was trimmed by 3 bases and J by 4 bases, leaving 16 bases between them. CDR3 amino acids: CASSHPDRPWGNTIYF. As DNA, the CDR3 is TGTGCCAGCAGCCATCCTGACAGGCCCTGGGGAAACACCATATATTTT.

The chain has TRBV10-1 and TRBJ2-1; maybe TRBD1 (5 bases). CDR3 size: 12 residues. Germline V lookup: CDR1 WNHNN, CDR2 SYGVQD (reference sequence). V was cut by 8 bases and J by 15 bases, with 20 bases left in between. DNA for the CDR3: TGCGCCAGCGGCTTTGGGGCCCGGCCCTCGTTCTTC. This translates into CASGFGARPSFF.

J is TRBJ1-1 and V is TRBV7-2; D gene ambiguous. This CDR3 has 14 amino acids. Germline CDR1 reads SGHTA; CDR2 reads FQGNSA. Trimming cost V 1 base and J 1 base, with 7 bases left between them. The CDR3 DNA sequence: TGTGCCAGCAGCTTAGTAGTGAAGAACACTGAAGCTTTCTTT. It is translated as CASSLVVKNTEAFF.

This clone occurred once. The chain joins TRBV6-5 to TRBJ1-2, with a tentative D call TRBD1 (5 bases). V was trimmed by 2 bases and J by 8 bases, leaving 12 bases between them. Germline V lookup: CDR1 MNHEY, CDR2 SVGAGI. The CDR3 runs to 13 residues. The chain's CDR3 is CASSYLGDWGYTF. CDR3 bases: TGTGCCAGCAGTTACCTGGGGGACTGGGGCTACACCTTC.

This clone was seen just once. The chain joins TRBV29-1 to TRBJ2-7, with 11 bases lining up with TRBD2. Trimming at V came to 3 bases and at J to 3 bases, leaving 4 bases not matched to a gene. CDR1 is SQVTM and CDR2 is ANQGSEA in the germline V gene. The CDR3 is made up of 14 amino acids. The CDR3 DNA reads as TGCAGCGTTGACGGGACTAGCGGAAACTACGAGCAGTACTTC. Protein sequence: CSVDGTSGNYEQYF.

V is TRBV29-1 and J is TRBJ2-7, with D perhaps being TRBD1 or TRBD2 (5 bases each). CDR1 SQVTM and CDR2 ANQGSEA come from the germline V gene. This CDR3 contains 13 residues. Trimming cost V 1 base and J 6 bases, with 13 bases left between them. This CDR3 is CSVEGGSRGEQYF. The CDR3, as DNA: TGCAGCGTTGAAGGGGGGTCCCGCGGCGAGCAGTACTTC.

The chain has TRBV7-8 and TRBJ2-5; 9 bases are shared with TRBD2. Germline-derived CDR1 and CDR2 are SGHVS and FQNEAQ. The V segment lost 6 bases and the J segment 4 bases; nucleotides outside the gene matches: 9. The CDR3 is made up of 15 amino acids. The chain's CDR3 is CASSPLAGARETQYF. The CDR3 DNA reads TGTGCCAGCAGTCCCTTAGCGGGAGCCCGAGAGACCCAGTACTTC. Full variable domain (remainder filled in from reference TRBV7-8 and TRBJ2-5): GAGVSQSPRYKVAKRGQDVALRCDPISGHVSLFWYQQALGQGPEFLTYFQNEAQLDKSGLPSDRFFAERPEGSVSTLKIQRTQQEDSAVYLCASSPLAGARETQYFGPGTRLLVL.

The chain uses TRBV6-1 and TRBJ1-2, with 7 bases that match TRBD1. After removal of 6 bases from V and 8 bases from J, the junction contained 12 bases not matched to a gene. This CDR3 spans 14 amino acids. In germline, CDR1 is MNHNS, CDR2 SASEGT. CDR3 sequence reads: CASRESGTERGYTF. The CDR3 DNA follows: TGTGCCAGCAGGGAAAGCGGGACAGAACGGGGCTACACCTTC.